The 2 T cell receptor beta chains presented below share a single source sample, sequenced in a study of T cell responses to AZD1222 COVID-19 vaccine. The repertoire was sequenced with immunoSEQ multiplex PCR; TCRdb's copy has only in-frame clones and lacks some. The repertoire includes 65,000 to 75,000 clones, around four fifths of them detected once, and around 20% sits in the top ten. The sequencing here drew on peripheral blood, taken on day 0 of AZD1222 vaccination. These TCRs come from an adult in good health.

The CDR3 coding sequence is TGTGCCAGCACGATGTCAGGGGTCTATGGCTACACCTTC. It translates to CASTMSGVYGYTF. V is TRBV25-1 and J is TRBJ1-2; D is possibly TRBD1 (6 bases). Germline lookup yields CDR1 MGHDK and CDR2 SYGVNS. Trimming removed 7 bases from V and 4 bases from J, with 13 bases in between. The CDR3 sequence is 13 residues long.

CDR3 in amino acids: CASSSRGWNQPQHF. The CDR3 coding sequence is TGTGCCAGCAGCTCCCGTGGTTGGAATCAGCCCCAGCATTTT. The chain employs TRBV5-6 and TRBJ1-5; the D is unclear. Trimming took 3 bases from V and 4 from J, leaving 11 bases between them. Germline-derived CDR1 and CDR2 are SGHDT and YYEEEE. There are 14 residues in the CDR3.